The rows below give T cell receptor beta chains drawn from one sample of a study of read filtering for tumor transcriptome and immune sequencing. TCRdb reprocessed the reads via MiXCR and lists one record per CDR3 protein. The table lists tens of thousands of distinct CDR3 sequences, roughly a fifth of them singletons, with about 11% in the top ten. Sequenced sample: a population of CD138-negative cells sorted from bone marrow. The receptors come from a donor at least 40 years old with multiple myeloma. Each CDR3 is given with its conserved first and last residue.

j_call: TRBJ2-7
v_call: TRBV20-1
cdr3_aa: CSAQLEQYF

j_call: TRBJ1-1
v_call: TRBV30
cdr3_aa: CARSAGVGEAFF

j_call: TRBJ2-2
v_call: TRBV2
cdr3_aa: CASSERALAGGPNTGELFF

j_call: TRBJ2-1
v_call: TRBV7-3
cdr3_aa: CASSLTVNSYNEQFF

j_call: TRBJ2-7
v_call: TRBV20-1
cdr3_aa: CSAPGTGDFEQYF

j_call: TRBJ1-1
v_call: TRBV20-1
cdr3_aa: CSAYRGRGEAFF

j_call: TRBJ2-1
v_call: TRBV28
cdr3_aa: CASYHRVHEQFF

j_call: TRBJ2-3
v_call: TRBV5-1
cdr3_aa: CASSSTGYSTDTQYF

j_call: TRBJ1-1
v_call: TRBV11-2
cdr3_aa: CASGRGSTEAFF

j_call: TRBJ2-5
v_call: TRBV28
cdr3_aa: CASSLDRQETQYF

j_call: TRBJ2-2
v_call: TRBV21-1
cdr3_aa: CASSPYSSTGELFF

j_call: TRBJ2-1
v_call: TRBV29-1
cdr3_aa: CSVAGTRLDEQFF

j_call: TRBJ2-1
v_call: TRBV28
cdr3_aa: CASRQQVYNEQFF

j_call: TRBJ2-1
v_call: TRBV20-1
cdr3_aa: CSARDQARYSYNEQFF

j_call: TRBJ2-1
v_call: TRBV5-5
cdr3_aa: CASSPGPWDEQFF

j_call: TRBJ2-5
v_call: TRBV20-1
cdr3_aa: CSALSGGTEETQYF

j_call: TRBJ2-1
v_call: TRBV2
cdr3_aa: CAIHLRGMVYNEQFF

j_call: TRBJ1-4
v_call: TRBV29-1
cdr3_aa: CSVEVSDKYEKLFF

j_call: TRBJ2-3
v_call: TRBV7-8
cdr3_aa: CASSFVGDTQYF

j_call: TRBJ2-2
v_call: TRBV7-8
cdr3_aa: CASTLNIPTGPAFVGELFF

j_call: TRBJ2-7
v_call: TRBV7-9
cdr3_aa: CASSPDVAYEQYF

j_call: TRBJ1-2
v_call: TRBV2
cdr3_aa: CASSEMGQYPNYGYTF

j_call: TRBJ2-2
v_call: TRBV5-6
cdr3_aa: CASSMTSGGARAGELFF

j_call: TRBJ2-1
v_call: TRBV29-1
cdr3_aa: CSVASGSNEQFF

j_call: TRBJ1-1
v_call: TRBV19
cdr3_aa: CASSTAVPGAAFF

j_call: TRBJ2-7
v_call: TRBV6-5
cdr3_aa: CASSYSSSGISYEQYF

j_call: TRBJ1-1
v_call: TRBV9
cdr3_aa: CASSFTSSNTEAFF

j_call: TRBJ2-5
v_call: TRBV11-3
cdr3_aa: CASSFGPKETQYF

j_call: TRBJ2-7
v_call: TRBV11-2
cdr3_aa: CASSLDSRLAGIAYEQYF

j_call: TRBJ2-2
v_call: TRBV9
cdr3_aa: CASSRLAENTGELFF

j_call: TRBJ2-5
v_call: TRBV5-1
cdr3_aa: CASSLVGQGETQYF

j_call: TRBJ2-7
v_call: TRBV20-1
cdr3_aa: CSARPSIRGGYEQYF

j_call: TRBJ2-5
v_call: TRBV7-9
cdr3_aa: CASSLAPAGETQYF

j_call: TRBJ2-1
v_call: TRBV2
cdr3_aa: CASSEGTPVYNEQFF

j_call: TRBJ2-2
v_call: TRBV7-9
cdr3_aa: CASDSGVWNTGELFF

j_call: TRBJ2-3
v_call: TRBV5-1
cdr3_aa: CASSLLQGAGDTQYF

j_call: TRBJ2-2
v_call: TRBV7-3
cdr3_aa: CASSLTGSLGELSF

j_call: TRBJ2-5
v_call: TRBV7-9
cdr3_aa: CASSMTSGMTQETQYF

j_call: TRBJ1-2
v_call: TRBV29-1
cdr3_aa: CSVEAVGHGYTF

j_call: TRBJ2-2
v_call: TRBV19
cdr3_aa: CASIAGLSWGGELFF

j_call: TRBJ2-1
v_call: TRBV20-1
cdr3_aa: CSARGSGRDNEQFF

j_call: TRBJ2-2
v_call: TRBV7-8
cdr3_aa: CASSLAASGSIFTGELFF

j_call: TRBJ1-5
v_call: TRBV28
cdr3_aa: CASNTGGDSNQPQHF

j_call: TRBJ2-5
v_call: TRBV6-5
cdr3_aa: CASSDGTSGTYGTQYF

j_call: TRBJ1-1
v_call: TRBV12-3/TRBV12-4
cdr3_aa: CASSLHRDSNTEAFF

j_call: TRBJ2-7
v_call: TRBV19
cdr3_aa: CASKDSTGGHEQYF

j_call: TRBJ2-1
v_call: TRBV21-1
cdr3_aa: CASIRVDYSYNEQFF

j_call: TRBJ2-2
v_call: TRBV20-1
cdr3_aa: CSARRTGPGELFF

j_call: TRBJ2-1
v_call: TRBV29-1
cdr3_aa: CSDTGLNNGQFF

j_call: TRBJ2-5
v_call: TRBV4-1
cdr3_aa: CASSQSLAQETQYF

j_call: TRBJ1-1
v_call: TRBV6-1
cdr3_aa: CASSPRTGSFF

j_call: TRBJ2-1
v_call: TRBV28
cdr3_aa: CASSLGTHSYNEQFF

j_call: TRBJ2-7
v_call: TRBV20-1
cdr3_aa: CSAQAVGYEQYF

j_call: TRBJ2-1
v_call: TRBV28
cdr3_aa: CASIKGLDYNEQFF

j_call: TRBJ1-5
v_call: TRBV20-1
cdr3_aa: CSGLRQAPNQPQHF

j_call: TRBJ2-2
v_call: TRBV12-3/TRBV12-4
cdr3_aa: CASSRGQGAFIGELFF